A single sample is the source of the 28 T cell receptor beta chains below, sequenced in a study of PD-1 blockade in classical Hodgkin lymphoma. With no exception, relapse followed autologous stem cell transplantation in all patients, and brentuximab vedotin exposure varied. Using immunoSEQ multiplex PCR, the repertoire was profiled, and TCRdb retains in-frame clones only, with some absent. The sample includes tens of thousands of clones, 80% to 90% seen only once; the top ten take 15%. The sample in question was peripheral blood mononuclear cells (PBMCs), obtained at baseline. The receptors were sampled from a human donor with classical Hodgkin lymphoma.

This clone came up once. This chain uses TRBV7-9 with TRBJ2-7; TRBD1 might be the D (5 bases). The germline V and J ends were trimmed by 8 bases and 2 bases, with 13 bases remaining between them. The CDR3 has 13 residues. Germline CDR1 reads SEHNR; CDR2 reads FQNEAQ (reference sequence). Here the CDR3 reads CASGDSTPYEQYF. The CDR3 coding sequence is TGTGCCAGCGGAGACAGTACCCCCTACGAGCAGTACTTC.

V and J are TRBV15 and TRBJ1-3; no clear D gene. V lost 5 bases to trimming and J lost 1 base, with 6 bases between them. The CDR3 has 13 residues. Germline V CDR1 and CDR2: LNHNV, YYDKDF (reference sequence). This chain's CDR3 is CATSLRSGNTIYF. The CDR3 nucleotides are TGTGCCACCAGCCTGCGGTCTGGAAACACCATATATTTT.

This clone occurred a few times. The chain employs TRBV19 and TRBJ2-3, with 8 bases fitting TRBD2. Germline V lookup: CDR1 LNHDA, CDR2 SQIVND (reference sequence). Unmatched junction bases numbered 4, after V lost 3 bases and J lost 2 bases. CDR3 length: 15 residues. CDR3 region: CASSMVAGNTDTQYF. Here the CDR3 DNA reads TGTGCCAGTAGTATGGTAGCGGGGAACACAGATACGCAGTATTTT.

In DNA, the CDR3 is TGCGCCAGCGGAGGACAGTCTGGGGCCAACGTCCTGACTTTC. This translates into CASGGQSGANVLTF. This sequence joins TRBV4-1 and TRBJ2-6, with D possibly being TRBD1 (6 bases). Germline-derived CDR1 and CDR2 are MGHRA and YSYEKL. V lost 8 bases and J lost 1, with 9 bases in between. The CDR3 consists of 14 residues.

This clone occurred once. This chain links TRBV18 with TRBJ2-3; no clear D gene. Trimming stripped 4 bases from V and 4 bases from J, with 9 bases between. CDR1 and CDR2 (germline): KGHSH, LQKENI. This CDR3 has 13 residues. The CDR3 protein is CASSLDQSDTQYF. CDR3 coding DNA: TGTGCCAGCTCACTTGACCAGTCAGATACGCAGTATTTT.

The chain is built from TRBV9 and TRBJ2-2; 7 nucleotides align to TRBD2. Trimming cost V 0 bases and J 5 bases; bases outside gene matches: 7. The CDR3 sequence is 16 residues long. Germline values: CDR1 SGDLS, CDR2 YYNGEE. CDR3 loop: CASSVAGGVRTGELFF. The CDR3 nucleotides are TGTGCCAGCAGCGTAGCTGGGGGGGTCAGGACCGGGGAGCTGTTTTTT.

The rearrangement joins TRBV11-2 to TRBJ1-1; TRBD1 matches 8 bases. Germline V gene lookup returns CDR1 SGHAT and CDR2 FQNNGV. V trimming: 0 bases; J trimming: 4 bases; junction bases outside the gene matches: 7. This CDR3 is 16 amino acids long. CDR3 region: CASSLDLFDRGTEAFF. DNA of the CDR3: TGTGCCAGCAGCTTAGATCTATTTGACAGGGGCACTGAAGCTTTCTTT. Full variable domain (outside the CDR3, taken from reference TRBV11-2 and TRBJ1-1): EAGVAQSPRYKIIEKRQSVAFWCNPISGHATLYWYQQILGQGPKLLIQFQNNGVVDDSQLPKDRFSAERLKGVDSTLKIQPAKLEDSAVYLCASSLDLFDRGTEAFFGQGTRLTVV.

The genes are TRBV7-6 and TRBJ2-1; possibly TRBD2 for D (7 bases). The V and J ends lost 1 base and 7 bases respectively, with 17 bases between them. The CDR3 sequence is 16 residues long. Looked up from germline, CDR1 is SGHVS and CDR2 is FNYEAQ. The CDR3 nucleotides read TGTGCCAGCAGCTTAGTTGGAGGGGGGGCCGGTAATGAGCAGTTCTTC. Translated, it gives CASSLVGGGAGNEQFF.

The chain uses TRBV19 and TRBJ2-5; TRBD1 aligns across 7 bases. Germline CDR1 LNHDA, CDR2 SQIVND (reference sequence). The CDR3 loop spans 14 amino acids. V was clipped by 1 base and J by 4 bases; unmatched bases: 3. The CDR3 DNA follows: TGTGCCAGTAGTATAGTAGGGGACAGAGAGACCCAGTACTTC. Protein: CASSIVGDRETQYF.

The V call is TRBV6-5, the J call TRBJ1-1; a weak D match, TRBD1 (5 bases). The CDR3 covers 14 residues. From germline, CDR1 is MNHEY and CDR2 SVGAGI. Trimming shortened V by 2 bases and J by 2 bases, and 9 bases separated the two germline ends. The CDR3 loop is CASSYAGSNTEAFF. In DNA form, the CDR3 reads TGTGCCAGCAGTTACGCAGGGAGCAACACTGAAGCTTTCTTT.

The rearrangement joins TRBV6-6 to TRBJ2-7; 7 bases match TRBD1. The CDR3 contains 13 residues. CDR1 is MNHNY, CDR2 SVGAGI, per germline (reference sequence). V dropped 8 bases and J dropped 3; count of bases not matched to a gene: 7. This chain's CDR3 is CASRQGGRYEQYF. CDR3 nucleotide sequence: TGTGCCAGCCGACAGGGCGGACGCTACGAGCAGTACTTC.

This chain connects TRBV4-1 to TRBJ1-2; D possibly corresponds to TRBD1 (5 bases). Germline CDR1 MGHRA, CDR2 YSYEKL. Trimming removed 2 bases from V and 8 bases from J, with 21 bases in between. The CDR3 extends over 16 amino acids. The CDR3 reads CASSQIGHPYSDGYTF. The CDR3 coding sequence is TGCGCCAGCAGCCAAATCGGACATCCCTACTCGGACGGCTACACCTTC.

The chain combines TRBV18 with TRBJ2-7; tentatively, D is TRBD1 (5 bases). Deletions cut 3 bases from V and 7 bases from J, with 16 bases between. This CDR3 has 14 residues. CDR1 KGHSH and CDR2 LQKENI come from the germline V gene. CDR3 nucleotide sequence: TGTGCCAGCTCACCCTACCGACAGTCACCTGAGCAGTACTTC. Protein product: CASSPYRQSPEQYF. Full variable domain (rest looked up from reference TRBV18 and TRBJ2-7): NAGVMQNPRHLVRRRGQEARLRCSPMKGHSHVYWYRQLPEEGLKFMVYLQKENIIDESGMPKERFSAEFPKEGPSILRIQQVVRGDSAAYFCASSPYRQSPEQYFGPGTRLTVT.

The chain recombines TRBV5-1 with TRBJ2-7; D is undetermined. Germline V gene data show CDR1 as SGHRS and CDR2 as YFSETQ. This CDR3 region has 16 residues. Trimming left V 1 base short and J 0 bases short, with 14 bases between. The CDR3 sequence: CASSLSSLASSYEQYF. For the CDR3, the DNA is TGCGCCAGCAGCTTGAGCTCCTTGGCGAGCTCCTACGAGCAGTACTTC.

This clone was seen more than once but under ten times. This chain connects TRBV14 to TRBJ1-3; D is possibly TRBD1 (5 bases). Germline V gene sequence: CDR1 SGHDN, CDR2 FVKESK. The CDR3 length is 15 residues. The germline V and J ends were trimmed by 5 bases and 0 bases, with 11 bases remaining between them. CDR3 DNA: TGTGCCAGCAGCAATAGGGGTTCCTCTGGAAACACCATATATTTT. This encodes CASSNRGSSGNTIYF.

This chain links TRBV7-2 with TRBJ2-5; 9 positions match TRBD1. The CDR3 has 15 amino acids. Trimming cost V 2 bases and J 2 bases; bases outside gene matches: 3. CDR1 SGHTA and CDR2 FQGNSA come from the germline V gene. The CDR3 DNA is TGTGCCAGCAGCTTAATGACAGGGGGACAAGAGACCCAGTACTTC. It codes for CASSLMTGGQETQYF. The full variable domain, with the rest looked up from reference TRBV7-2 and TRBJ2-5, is GAGVSQSPSNKVTEKGKDVELRCDPISGHTALYWYRQSLGQGLEFLIYFQGNSAPDKSGLPSDRFSAERTGGSVSTLTIQRTQQEDSAVYLCASSLMTGGQETQYFGPGTRLLVL.

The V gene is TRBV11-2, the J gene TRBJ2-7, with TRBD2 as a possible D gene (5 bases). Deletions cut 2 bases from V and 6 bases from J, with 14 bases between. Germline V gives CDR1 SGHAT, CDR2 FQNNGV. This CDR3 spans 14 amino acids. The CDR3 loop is CASSLTNLASEQYF. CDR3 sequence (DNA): TGTGCCAGCAGCTTAACCAACCTAGCCAGCGAGCAGTACTTC. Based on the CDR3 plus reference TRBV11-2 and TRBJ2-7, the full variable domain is EAGVAQSPRYKIIEKRQSVAFWCNPISGHATLYWYQQILGQGPKLLIQFQNNGVVDDSQLPKDRFSAERLKGVDSTLKIQPAKLEDSAVYLCASSLTNLASEQYFGPGTRLTVT.

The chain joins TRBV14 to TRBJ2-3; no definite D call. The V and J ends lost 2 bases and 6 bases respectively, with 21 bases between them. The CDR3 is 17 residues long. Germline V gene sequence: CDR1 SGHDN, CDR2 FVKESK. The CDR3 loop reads CASSQTVGVLEWDTQYF. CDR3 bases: TGTGCCAGCAGCCAAACTGTCGGAGTCCTCGAATGGGATACGCAGTATTTT. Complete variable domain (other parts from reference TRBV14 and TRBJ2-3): EAGVTQFPSHSVIEKGQTVTLRCDPISGHDNLYWYRRVMGKEIKFLLHFVKESKQDESGMPNNRFLAERTGGTYSTLKVQPAELEDSGVYFCASSQTVGVLEWDTQYFGPGTRLTVL.

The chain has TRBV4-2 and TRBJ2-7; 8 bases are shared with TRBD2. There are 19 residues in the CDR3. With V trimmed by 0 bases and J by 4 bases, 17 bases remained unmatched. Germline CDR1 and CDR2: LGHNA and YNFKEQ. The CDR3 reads CASSQEPRTGGAVGYEQYF. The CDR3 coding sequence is TGTGCCAGCAGCCAAGAGCCTAGAACCGGGGGGGCGGTCGGGTACGAGCAGTACTTC.

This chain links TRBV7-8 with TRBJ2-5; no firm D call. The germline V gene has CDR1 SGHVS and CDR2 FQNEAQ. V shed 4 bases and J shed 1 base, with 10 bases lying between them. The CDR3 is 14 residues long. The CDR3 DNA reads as TGTGCCAGCAGCTCTTTACTCCTCCAAGAGACCCAGTACTTC. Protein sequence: CASSSLLLQETQYF.

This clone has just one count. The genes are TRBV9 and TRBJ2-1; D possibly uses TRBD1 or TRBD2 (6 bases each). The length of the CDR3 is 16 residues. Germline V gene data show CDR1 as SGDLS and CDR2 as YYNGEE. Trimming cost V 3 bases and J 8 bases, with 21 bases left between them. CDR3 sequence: CASSGYLGGPWDEQFF. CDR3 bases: TGTGCCAGCAGCGGATACCTAGGGGGGCCGTGGGATGAGCAGTTCTTC.

CDR3 coding DNA: TGTGCCAGCAGTTTTACAGGGAGGACTGAAGCTTTCTTT. It translates to CASSFTGRTEAFF. The rearrangement uses TRBV27 and TRBJ1-1, with a possible D match to TRBD1 (6 bases). The CDR3 is 13 residues long. CDR1 MNHEY and CDR2 SMNVEV come from the germline V gene (reference sequence). Trimming removed 3 bases from V and 5 bases from J, with 10 bases in between.

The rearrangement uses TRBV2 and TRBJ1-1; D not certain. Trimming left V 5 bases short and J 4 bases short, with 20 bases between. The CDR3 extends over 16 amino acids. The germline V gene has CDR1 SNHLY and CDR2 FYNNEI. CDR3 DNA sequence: TGTGCCAGCAGTTTAAAGACGGCGCCGATGAGCACTGAAGCTTTCTTT. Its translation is CASSLKTAPMSTEAFF.

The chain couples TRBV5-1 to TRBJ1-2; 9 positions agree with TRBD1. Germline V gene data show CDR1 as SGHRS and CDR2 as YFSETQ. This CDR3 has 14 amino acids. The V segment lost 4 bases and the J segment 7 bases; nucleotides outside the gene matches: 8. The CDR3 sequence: CASSPGDRAGGYTF. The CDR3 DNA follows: TGCGCCAGCAGCCCTGGGGACAGGGCCGGTGGCTACACCTTC.

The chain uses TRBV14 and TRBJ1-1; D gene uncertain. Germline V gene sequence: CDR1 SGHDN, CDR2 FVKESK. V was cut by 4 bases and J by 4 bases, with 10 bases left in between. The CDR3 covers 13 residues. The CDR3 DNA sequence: TGTGCCAGCAGCCTCTCTAGAATCACTGAAGCTTTCTTT. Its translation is CASSLSRITEAFF.

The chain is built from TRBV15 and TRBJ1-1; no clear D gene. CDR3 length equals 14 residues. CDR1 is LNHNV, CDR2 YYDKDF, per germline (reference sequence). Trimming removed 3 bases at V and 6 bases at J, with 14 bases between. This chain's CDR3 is CATSSLRRGSEAFF. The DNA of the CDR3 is TGTGCCACCAGCAGCCTTAGGAGAGGATCTGAAGCTTTCTTT.

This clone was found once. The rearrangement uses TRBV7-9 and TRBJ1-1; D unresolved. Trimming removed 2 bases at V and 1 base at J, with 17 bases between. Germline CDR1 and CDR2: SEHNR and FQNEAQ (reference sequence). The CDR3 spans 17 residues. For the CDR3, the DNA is TGTGCCAGCAGCTTACTTGGTCGAGGGTTGAGGAACACTGAAGCTTTCTTT. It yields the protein CASSLLGRGLRNTEAFF.

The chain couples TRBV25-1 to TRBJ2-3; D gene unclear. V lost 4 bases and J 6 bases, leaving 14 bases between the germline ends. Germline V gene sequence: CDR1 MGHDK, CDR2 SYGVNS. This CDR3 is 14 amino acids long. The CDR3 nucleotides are TGTGCCAGCAGTGCCCGGCCTAGGACGGATACGCAGTATTTT. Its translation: CASSARPRTDTQYF.